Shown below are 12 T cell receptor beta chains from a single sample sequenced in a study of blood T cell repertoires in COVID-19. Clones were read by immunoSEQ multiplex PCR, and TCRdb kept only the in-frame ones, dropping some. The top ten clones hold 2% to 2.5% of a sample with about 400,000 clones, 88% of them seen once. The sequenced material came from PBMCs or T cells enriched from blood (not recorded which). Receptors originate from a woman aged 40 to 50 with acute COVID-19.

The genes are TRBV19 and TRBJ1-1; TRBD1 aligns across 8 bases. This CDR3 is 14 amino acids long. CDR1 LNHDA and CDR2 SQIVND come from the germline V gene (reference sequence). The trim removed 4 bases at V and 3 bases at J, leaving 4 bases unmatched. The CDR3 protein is CASSNHRGDTEAFF. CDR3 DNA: TGTGCCAGTAGTAACCACAGGGGGGACACTGAAGCTTTCTTT.

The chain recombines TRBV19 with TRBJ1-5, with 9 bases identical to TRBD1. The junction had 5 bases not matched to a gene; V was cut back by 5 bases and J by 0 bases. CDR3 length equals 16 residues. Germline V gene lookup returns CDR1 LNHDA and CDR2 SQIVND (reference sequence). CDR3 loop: CASSSGQGHSNQPQHF. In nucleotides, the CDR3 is TGTGCCAGTAGTTCCGGACAGGGGCATAGCAATCAGCCCCAGCATTTT.

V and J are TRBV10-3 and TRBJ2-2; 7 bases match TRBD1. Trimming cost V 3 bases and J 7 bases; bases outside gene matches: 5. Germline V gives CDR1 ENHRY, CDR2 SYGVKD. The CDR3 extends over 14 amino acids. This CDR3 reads CAISERGLNGELFF. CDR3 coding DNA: TGTGCCATCAGTGAAAGGGGGCTGAACGGGGAGCTGTTTTTT.

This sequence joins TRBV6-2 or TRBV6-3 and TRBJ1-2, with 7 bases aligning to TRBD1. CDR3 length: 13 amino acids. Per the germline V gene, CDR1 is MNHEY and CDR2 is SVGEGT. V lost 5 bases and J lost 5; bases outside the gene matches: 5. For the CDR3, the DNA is TGTGCCAGCAGTCGGGACAGAGGGTATGGCTACACCTTC. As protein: CASSRDRGYGYTF.

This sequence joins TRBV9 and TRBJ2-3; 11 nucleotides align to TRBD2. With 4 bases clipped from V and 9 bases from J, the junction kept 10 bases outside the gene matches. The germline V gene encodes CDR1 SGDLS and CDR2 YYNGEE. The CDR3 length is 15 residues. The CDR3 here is CASSSRLAGSETQYF. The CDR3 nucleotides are TGTGCCAGCAGCTCCCGACTAGCGGGGAGCGAGACGCAGTATTTT.

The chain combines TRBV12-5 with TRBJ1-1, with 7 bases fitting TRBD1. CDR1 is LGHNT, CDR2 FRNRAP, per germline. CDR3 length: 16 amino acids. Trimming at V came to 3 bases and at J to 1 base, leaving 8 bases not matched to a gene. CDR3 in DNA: TGTGCTAGTGGTTTAGCCCGAACAGGGGAGAACACTGAAGCTTTCTTT. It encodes CASGLARTGENTEAFF.

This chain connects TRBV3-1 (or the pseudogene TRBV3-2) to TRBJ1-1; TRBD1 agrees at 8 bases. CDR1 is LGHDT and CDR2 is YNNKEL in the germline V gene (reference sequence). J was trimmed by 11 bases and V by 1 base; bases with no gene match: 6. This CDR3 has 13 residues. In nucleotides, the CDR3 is TGTGCCAGCAGCCAAGGGACAGGGAGTAGGGCTTTCTTT. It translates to CASSQGTGSRAFF.

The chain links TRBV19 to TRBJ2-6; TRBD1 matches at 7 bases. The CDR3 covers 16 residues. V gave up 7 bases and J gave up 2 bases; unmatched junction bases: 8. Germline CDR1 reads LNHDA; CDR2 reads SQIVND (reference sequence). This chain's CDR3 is CASISRQGAGANVLTF. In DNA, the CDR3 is TGTGCCAGTATATCACGGCAGGGGGCTGGGGCCAACGTCCTGACTTTC.

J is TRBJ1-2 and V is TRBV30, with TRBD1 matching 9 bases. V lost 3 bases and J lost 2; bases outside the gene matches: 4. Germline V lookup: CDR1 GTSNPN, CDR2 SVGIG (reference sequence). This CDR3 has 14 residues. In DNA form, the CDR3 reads TGTGCCTGGAGCCGGACAGGGGTAAACTATGGCTACACCTTC. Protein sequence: CAWSRTGVNYGYTF.

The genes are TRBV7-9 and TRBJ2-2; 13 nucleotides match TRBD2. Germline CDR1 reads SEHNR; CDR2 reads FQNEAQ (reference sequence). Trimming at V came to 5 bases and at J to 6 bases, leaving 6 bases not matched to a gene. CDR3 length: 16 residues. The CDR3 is CASSLTSGGASGELFF. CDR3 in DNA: TGTGCCAGCAGCCTCACTAGCGGGGGGGCCTCCGGGGAGCTGTTTTTT.

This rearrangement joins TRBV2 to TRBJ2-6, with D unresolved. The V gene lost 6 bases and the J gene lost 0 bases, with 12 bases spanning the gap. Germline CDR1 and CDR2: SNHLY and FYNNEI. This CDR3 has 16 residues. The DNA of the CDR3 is TGTGCCAGCAGGACTTCAAGGTCCTCTGGGGCCAACGTCCTGACTTTC. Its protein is CASRTSRSSGANVLTF. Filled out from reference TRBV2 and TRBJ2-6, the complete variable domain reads EPEVTQTPSHQVTQMGQEVILRCVPISNHLYFYWYRQILGQKVEFLVSFYNNEISEKSEIFDDQFSVERPDGSNFTLKIRSTKLEDSAMYFCASRTSRSSGANVLTFGAGSRLTVL.

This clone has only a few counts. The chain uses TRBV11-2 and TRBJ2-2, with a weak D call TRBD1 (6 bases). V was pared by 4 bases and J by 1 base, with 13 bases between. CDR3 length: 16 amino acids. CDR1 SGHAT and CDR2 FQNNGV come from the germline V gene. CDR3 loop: CASSYYRALNTGELFF. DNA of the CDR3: TGTGCCAGCAGCTACTACAGGGCCCTGAACACCGGGGAGCTGTTTTTT.